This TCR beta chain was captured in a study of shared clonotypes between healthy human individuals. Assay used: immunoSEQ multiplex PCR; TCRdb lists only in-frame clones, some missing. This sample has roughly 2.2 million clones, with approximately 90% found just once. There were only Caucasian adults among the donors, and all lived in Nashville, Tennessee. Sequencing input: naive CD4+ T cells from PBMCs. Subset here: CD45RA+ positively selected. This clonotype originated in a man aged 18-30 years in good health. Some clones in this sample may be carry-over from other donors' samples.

CDR3 loop: CGAGVLSTVDGYTF. The CDR3 nucleotides are TGCGGCGCCGGGGTTTTATCTACGGTCGATGGCTACACCTTC. The chain carries TRBV29-1 and TRBJ1-2, with no clear D. CDR1 is SQVTM and CDR2 is ANQGSEA in the germline V gene. This CDR3 has 14 residues.